The clone carrying this TCR beta chain was seen once. Its antigen is not known. This sample is drawn from a study of shared clonotypes between healthy human individuals. The study's findings and limits: Against clonotypes common to all four donors, non-shared ones had lower generation probabilities. Naive subsets generally had larger estimated richness than memory subsets.

Germline CDR1 is DFQATT and CDR2 is SNEGSKA (reference sequence). V lost 5 bases to trimming and J lost 9 bases, with 14 bases between them. The CDR3 length is 11 residues. TCRdb keeps only in-frame clones here, not all; method: immunoSEQ multiplex PCR. The sample lists over a million clones; 70% to 80% were seen once. The sequenced material came from memory CD4+ T cells from PBMCs. The subset: CD45RA-negative fraction. The V and J genes are TRBV20-1 and TRBJ2-7; TRBD2 might be the D (5 bases). The sequence derives from a man aged 18 to 30 in good health. Some clones in this sample may be carry-over from other donors' samples. In DNA form, the CDR3 reads TGCAGTGCTGGTCTCGGCGGGTGGCAGTACTTC. Amino acid sequence: CSAGLGGWQYF.